Each of the 3 T cell receptor beta chains below was sequenced from the same sample in a study of response to subunit inactivated influenza vaccine. From the RT-PCR reads, TCRdb called clonotypes with MiXCR, one entry per CDR3 protein. The table has some 500,000 distinct CDR3 sequences, approximately 15% seen once. The specimen comprised CD4+ T cells sorted from PBMCs, sampled around 25 months after vaccination. The receptor source for this set is a man aged 50 to 69 who received an inactivated influenza vaccine.

This clonotype has a count of ten or more. The chain joins TRBV4-3 to TRBJ2-1; D tentatively fits TRBD1 or TRBD2 (5 bases each). Germline CDR1 is LGHNA and CDR2 is YSLEER. The CDR3 has 16 residues. V dropped 1 base and J dropped 0 bases, with 10 bases sitting between them. CDR3 region: CASSQGDQSSYNEQFF. The CDR3 region has the DNA TGCGCCAGCAGCCAAGGGGACCAGAGCTCCTACAATGAGCAGTTCTTC.

The J gene is TRBJ2-1, the V gene TRBV20-1; 9 nucleotides match TRBD2. This CDR3 region has 16 residues. Per the germline V gene, CDR1 is DFQATT and CDR2 is SNEGSKA (reference sequence). J was trimmed by 12 bases and V by 2 bases; bases with no gene match: 17. CDR3 sequence reads: CSARIGSGGTSDPQFF. For the CDR3, the DNA is TGCAGTGCTAGAATAGGAAGCGGGGGGACCTCAGACCCGCAGTTCTTC.

This clonotype was picked up many times. This chain uses TRBV29-1 with TRBJ2-5; possibly TRBD2 for D (6 bases). The V and J ends lost 2 bases and 12 bases respectively, with 13 bases between them. Germline CDR1 and CDR2: SQVTM and ANQGSEA. This CDR3 comprises 11 residues. This CDR3 is CSVEMGGPKYF. The CDR3 DNA follows: TGCAGCGTTGAAATGGGGGGACCGAAGTACTTC.